The T cell receptor (beta chain) described here comes from a study of cytomegalovirus exposure and HLA in healthy donors. General study points: In a later analysis, CMV-associated beta chains were mostly HLA-associated, it appeared.

The ends were cut back, 9 bases at V and 0 bases at J, with 9 bases in the middle. The CDR3 runs to 13 residues. The germline gives CDR1 SNHLY, CDR2 FYNNEI. Amplification used 60 Vbeta primers and 13 Jbeta primers. Generated by immunoSEQ multiplex PCR, the TCRdb table keeps only in-frame clones and is missing some. The sample yields 150,000 to 200,000 clones, 68% seen once. This clone has a single count. Antigen unknown. The chain has TRBV2 and TRBJ2-4; D is ambiguous. This TCR was recovered from a man aged 25 to 45 in good health and CMV-seropositive. Sequencing was carried out using PBMCs. The CDR3: CASVQVAKNIQYF. CDR3 coding DNA: TGTGCCAGTGTGCAGGTAGCCAAAAACATTCAGTACTTC.